This T cell receptor (beta chain) was recovered during a study of glioma-infiltrating T cells. About this clonotype: Its antigen is still unknown.

This CDR3 comprises 16 residues. V shed 1 base and J shed 4 bases, with 16 bases lying between them. The germline V gene encodes CDR1 LNHNV and CDR2 YYDKDF (reference sequence). Study-level points and caveats: Non-neoplastic patients had below-expected tissue-blood divergence, while all gliomas exceeded expectation. CDR3 overlap between tissue and blood was very small.

The iRepertoire nested amplicon-rescue multiplex PCR amplified TCR alpha and beta CDR3s from RNA. Tissue mRNA or PBMC total RNA, about 85-400 ng, went into one-step reverse transcription and amplification. TCRdb analysed the multiplex PCR reads with MiXCR anew, one entry per CDR3 protein. The table lists fewer than 500,000 distinct CDR3 sequences, 41% of them singletons, with around 12% in the top ten. The sequenced sample consisted of glioma tissue, nonneoplastic brain tissue, or PBMCs (not recorded which). The chain joins TRBV15 to TRBJ1-2; no firm D call. The sequence was obtained from a human donor with low-grade glioma or glioblastoma, undergoing nonglioma brain surgery, or in good health (not recorded which). CDR3: CATSRAYTSGAYGYTF. CDR3 sequence (DNA): TGTGCCACCAGCAGAGCGTACACCTCGGGAGCCTATGGCTACACCTTC.